This TCR beta chain was identified during a study of regulatory T cells in long-lasting Graves disease. Study-wide findings and caveats: Patients with persistent disease showed a bias toward TRBV28, TRBJ1-2 and TRBJ2-5. Peripheral blood was the sole material, not thyroid tissue.

V lost 5 bases to trimming and J lost 3 bases; unmatched junction nucleotides: 10. The germline V gene has CDR1 SGHAT and CDR2 FQNNGV. CDR3 length equals 15 residues. Time point of the sample: persistent/refractory GD, antithyroid drugs over 5 years with positive TRAb. Generation of the TCR library employed RNA extracted from PBMCs. Blood from the periphery, 8 to 9.5 milliliters in all, was drawn into EDTA tubes. In building TCR beta libraries, iRepertoire HTBI primers were used together with Arm-PCR of CDR3 regions. MiXCR was run by TCRdb on the multiplex PCR reads, yielding one entry per CDR3 protein. There are about 430,000 distinct CDR3 sequences in the sample; about 21% occur only once, and roughly an eighth lies in the top ten. This clonotype was seen ten or more times. Antigen: not known.

This clonotype originated in a female donor with Graves disease. This sequence joins TRBV11-2 and TRBJ2-7, with 7 bases aligning to TRBD1. The starting material was peripheral blood mononuclear cells (PBMCs), obtained when the disease was refractory, from a patient treated with antithyroid drugs. The CDR3 DNA is TGTGCCAGCAGCCCCACCACAGGGGCCGGCTACGAGCAGTACTTC. It yields the protein CASSPTTGAGYEQYF.